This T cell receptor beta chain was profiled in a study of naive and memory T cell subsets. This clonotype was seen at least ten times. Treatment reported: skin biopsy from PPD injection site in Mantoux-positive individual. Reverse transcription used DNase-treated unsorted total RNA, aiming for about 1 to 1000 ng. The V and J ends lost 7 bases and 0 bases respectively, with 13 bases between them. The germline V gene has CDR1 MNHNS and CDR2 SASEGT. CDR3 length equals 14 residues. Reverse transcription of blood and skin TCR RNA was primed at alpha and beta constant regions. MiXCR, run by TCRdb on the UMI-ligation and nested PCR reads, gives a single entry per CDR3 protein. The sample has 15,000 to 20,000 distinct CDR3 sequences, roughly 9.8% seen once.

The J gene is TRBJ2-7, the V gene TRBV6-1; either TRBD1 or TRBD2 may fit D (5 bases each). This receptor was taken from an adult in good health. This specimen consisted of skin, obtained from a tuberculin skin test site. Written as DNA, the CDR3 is TGTGCCAGCACCCCGGGACGAACCTCCTACGAGCAGTACTTC. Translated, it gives CASTPGRTSYEQYF.